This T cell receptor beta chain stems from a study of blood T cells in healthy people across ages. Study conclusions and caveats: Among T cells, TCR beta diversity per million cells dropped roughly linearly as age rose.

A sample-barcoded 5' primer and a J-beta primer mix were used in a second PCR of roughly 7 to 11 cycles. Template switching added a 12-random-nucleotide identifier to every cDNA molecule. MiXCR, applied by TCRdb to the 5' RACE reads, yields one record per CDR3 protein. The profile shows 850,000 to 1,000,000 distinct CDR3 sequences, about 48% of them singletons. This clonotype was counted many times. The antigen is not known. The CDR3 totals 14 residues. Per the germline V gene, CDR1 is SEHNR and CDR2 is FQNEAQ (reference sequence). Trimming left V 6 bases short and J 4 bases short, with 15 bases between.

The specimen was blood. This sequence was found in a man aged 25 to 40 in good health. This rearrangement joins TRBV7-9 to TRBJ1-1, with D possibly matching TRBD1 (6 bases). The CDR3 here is CASSPEGVGTEAFF. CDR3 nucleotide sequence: TGTGCCAGCAGTCCGGAGGGGGTGGGCACTGAAGCTTTCTTT. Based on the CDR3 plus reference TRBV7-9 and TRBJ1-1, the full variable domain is DTGVSQNPRHKITKRGQNVTFRCDPISEHNRLYWYRQTLGQGPEFLTYFQNEAQLEKSRLLSDRFSAERPKGSFSTLEIQRTEQGDSAMYLCASSPEGVGTEAFFGQGTRLTVV.